This TCR beta chain was sequenced during a study of T cells in Graves' hyperthyroidism and ophthalmopathy. About this clonotype: Antigen unknown.

Amplified TCR beta CDR3 regions came from RNA transcripts. Initially, a first-round RT-PCR of the TCR CDR3 employed the HTBI primer set. Each CDR3 protein gets one entry after TCRdb re-called the multiplex PCR reads with MiXCR. Of hundreds of thousands of distinct CDR3 sequences in the sample, 35% are singletons; the top ten hold around 30%. Patients were aged 18 to 65, had disease duration under 2 months, and had newly diagnosed hyperthyroidism. Patients were excluded because of uncontrolled infection, other autoimmune disease, pregnancy or lactation. V gave up 5 bases and J gave up 6 bases; unmatched junction bases: 3. The CDR3 loop spans 13 amino acids. Germline loops: CDR1 SGHTA, CDR2 FQGTGA. Whole-study findings and limits: Blood held most thyroid clonotypes expanded above 0.001 frequency.

Sequencing was performed on blood. The receptor comes from a woman aged 35 to 49 with Graves' hyperthyroidism. The chain is built from TRBV7-3 and TRBJ2-3; TRBD1 matches at 9 bases. The CDR3 reads CASSRQGDDTQYF. CDR3 nucleotides: TGTGCCAGCAGCCGACAGGGGGACGATACGCAGTATTTT.